The clone carrying this T cell receptor beta chain was recorded only once. Per the authors' pipeline: Quantification of nucleated cells was approximated via reference gene primer amplification. TCRdb keeps only in-frame clones here, not all; method: immunoSEQ multiplex PCR. V and J calls and clone size are given by that table; D and trimming were obtained from the DNA. The profile shows approximately 300,000 clones, 85% to 95% of them singletons. V lost 3 bases and J 11 bases, leaving 22 bases between the germline ends. Germline values: CDR1 MNHEY, CDR2 SMNVEV (reference sequence). The CDR3 has 16 residues. This record comes from a study of blood T cell repertoires in COVID-19. Turning to the study itself: Italy, Spain and the United States were the sources of the convalescent and acute COVID-19 samples. PBMCs, B-cell-depleted T cells, or T cells were the source of the cDNA or gDNA that made up the material.

This TCR was sampled from a woman aged 25 to 39 who had been exposed to COVID-19. Sequenced: PBMCs or T cells enriched from blood (not recorded which). The chain joins TRBV27 to TRBJ1-4, with D possibly matching TRBD1 (6 bases). CDR3 loop: CASSFFRGGAGSKLFF. CDR3 nucleotides: TGTGCCAGCAGTTTTTTTAGAGGGGGGGCTGGGAGTAAACTGTTTTTT.